These 29 T cell receptor beta chains originate from one sample sequenced in a study of T cell repertoires in cytomegalovirus infection. Their specific antigens are unknown. TCRdb used MiXCR to reprocess the reads, holding one entry per CDR3 protein. The sample contains 650,000 to 850,000 distinct CDR3 sequences, 25% to 30% of which appear only once. Sample: cultured CD8+ T cells from PBMCs, taken from culture after CMV antigen stimulation. The receptors were gathered from a human donor in good health (CMV status not recorded). Some clones in this sample may be carry-over from other donors' samples.

The rearrangement links TRBV7-9 to TRBJ2-7; TRBD1 matches at 9 bases. V lost 5 bases and J lost 3; bases outside the gene matches: 8. The CDR3 runs 15 residues. Germline CDR1 is SEHNR and CDR2 is FQNEAQ (reference sequence). Written as DNA, the CDR3 is TGTGCCAGCAGCCCATCGGACAGGGGAAACTACGAGCAGTACTTC. The encoded protein is CASSPSDRGNYEQYF.

CDR3 nucleotides: TGTGCCAGCAGTTACTCGATGTGGCAGGGCACCGGGGAGCTGTTTTTT. As protein: CASSYSMWQGTGELFF. The V gene is TRBV6-5, the J gene TRBJ2-2; D possibly corresponds to TRBD1 (5 bases). Trimming removed 0 bases at V and 4 bases at J, with 12 bases between. The CDR3 is 16 residues long. The germline V gene has CDR1 MNHEY and CDR2 SVGAGI.

This clonotype was recorded a few times. DNA of the CDR3: TGTGCCAGCAGCCCGGACGCCTTGGTGAACACTGAAGCTTTCTTT. Residues: CASSPDALVNTEAFF. The genes are TRBV7-8 and TRBJ1-1; unclear D gene. The CDR3 spans 15 residues. Trimming pared 5 bases from V and 0 bases from J, leaving 13 bases between. Germline-derived CDR1 and CDR2 are SGHVS and FQNEAQ.

This clonotype was detected a few times. The rearrangement uses TRBV10-3 and TRBJ1-2; D ambiguous. The V end lost 0 bases, the J end lost 7 bases, and 12 bases lay between the germline ends. The CDR3 has 14 residues. From germline, CDR1 is ENHRY and CDR2 SYGVKD. CDR3 sequence: CAISESAGYIGYTF. The CDR3 DNA reads as TGTGCCATCAGTGAGTCGGCTGGGTACATTGGCTACACCTTC.

The chain joins TRBV27 to TRBJ1-6; TRBD1 is a possible D gene (5 bases). The germline V gene encodes CDR1 MNHEY and CDR2 SMNVEV (reference sequence). There are 16 residues in the CDR3. The V and J ends lost 5 bases and 7 bases respectively, with 18 bases between them. Here the CDR3 reads CASSGPGTNINSPLHF. Written as DNA, the CDR3 is TGTGCCAGCAGTGGCCCCGGGACTAATATAAATTCACCCCTCCACTTT.

J is TRBJ2-1 and V is TRBV10-3; a weak D match, TRBD2 (6 bases). V lost 4 bases and J lost 5, with 15 bases in between. The germline V gene encodes CDR1 ENHRY and CDR2 SYGVKD. This CDR3 contains 15 residues. CDR3 DNA sequence: TGTGCCATCAGTGGGGAGGCAGGGTGGGACAATGAGCAGTTCTTC. This translates into CAISGEAGWDNEQFF.

There are many counts of this clonotype. The V gene is TRBV6-1, the J gene TRBJ1-4; D unclear. The V gene lost 3 bases and the J gene lost 3 bases, with 20 bases spanning the gap. Per germline, CDR1 MNHNS and CDR2 SASEGT. This CDR3 comprises 18 residues. The CDR3 spells CASSDISLWIGSNEKLFF. CDR3 bases: TGTGCCAGCAGTGACATCTCGCTTTGGATTGGTTCTAATGAAAAACTGTTTTTT.

This clonotype occurred many times. The chain combines TRBV7-6 with TRBJ2-5; 9 bases line up with TRBD2. CDR3 length: 15 amino acids. Trimming at V came to 5 bases and at J to 4 bases, leaving 8 bases not matched to a gene. The V gene's germline CDR1 is SGHVS and CDR2 FNYEAQ. The CDR3 spells CASSPAGGQRETQYF. The CDR3 DNA follows: TGTGCCAGCAGCCCCGCGGGGGGGCAGCGAGAGACCCAGTACTTC.

This clonotype appeared once. The V and J genes are TRBV19 and TRBJ1-2; tentative D call: TRBD1 (5 bases). Trimming cost V 6 bases and J 8 bases, with 25 bases left between them. The CDR3 covers 16 residues. The germline CDR1 and CDR2 sequences are LNHDA and SQIVND (reference sequence). Here the CDR3 reads CASRSIRDPRIYGYTF. The CDR3 bases are TGTGCCAGTAGGTCAATACGGGACCCGAGGATCTACGGCTACACCTTC.

The chain is built from TRBV14 and TRBJ1-4; D uncertain. CDR1 and CDR2 from the germline V gene are SGHDN and FVKESK. Trimming pared 0 bases from V and 0 bases from J, leaving 5 bases between. CDR3 length equals 15 residues. CDR3 amino acids: CASSQDDATNEKLFF. The CDR3 bases are TGTGCCAGCAGCCAAGATGATGCAACTAATGAAAAACTGTTTTTT.

This clonotype has a handful of counts. This rearrangement joins TRBV5-5 to TRBJ2-5; 8 bases match TRBD1. Trimming removed 2 bases from V and 4 bases from J; junction bases left unmatched: 4. This CDR3 has 14 residues. Germline V gene data show CDR1 as SGHKS and CDR2 as YYEKEE (reference sequence). CDR3 coding DNA: TGTGCCAGCAGCTTTACAGGGGGACCAGAGACCCAGTACTTC. It codes for CASSFTGGPETQYF.

This clonotype showed up just a few times. The chain recombines TRBV5-5 with TRBJ1-2; D is uncertain. CDR1 SGHKS and CDR2 YYEKEE come from the germline V gene (reference sequence). This CDR3 is 15 amino acids long. Trimming cost V 0 bases and J 2 bases, with 11 bases left between them. CDR3 bases: TGTGCCAGCAGCTTGGAGCTGGGGTCCAACTATGGCTACACCTTC. Translation: CASSLELGSNYGYTF. Complete variable domain (other parts from reference TRBV5-5 and TRBJ1-2): DAGVTQSPTHLIKTRGQQVTLRCSPISGHKSVSWYQQVLGQGPQFIFQYYEKEERGRGNFPDRFSARQFPNYSSELNVNALLLGDSALYLCASSLELGSNYGYTFGSGTRLTVV.

V and J are TRBV27 and TRBJ2-3; the match to TRBD1 covers 10 bases. The CDR3 loop spans 16 amino acids. Germline V gene sequence: CDR1 MNHEY, CDR2 SMNVEV (reference sequence). With V trimmed by 6 bases and J by 5 bases, 11 bases remained unmatched. CDR3 residues: CASSLKRDRGKDTQYF. As DNA, the CDR3 is TGTGCCAGCAGCCTAAAGAGGGACAGGGGTAAAGATACGCAGTATTTT.

The chain links TRBV10-2 to TRBJ2-1; 11 positions agree with TRBD2. CDR3 size: 15 residues. V trimming: 3 bases; J trimming: 8 bases; junction bases outside the gene matches: 6. The germline V gene encodes CDR1 WSHSY and CDR2 SAAADI. CDR3 loop: CASSDGLAGGYEQFF. The CDR3 DNA sequence: TGCGCCAGCAGTGATGGGCTAGCGGGGGGTTATGAGCAGTTCTTC.

On this clonotype: Its ends do not fully match the called genes, so a read error is possible. The V call is TRBV12-5, the J call TRBJ2-3, with TRBD2 as a possible D gene (6 bases). The CDR3 length is 15 residues. Germline assignment: CDR1 LGHNT and CDR2 FRNRAP. The CDR3 sequence: CDSGLNRDSPETQYF. CDR3 coding DNA: TGTGATAGTGGTTTAAACCGGGACTCCCCCGAGACGCAGTATTTT.

This clonotype came up many times. V and J are TRBV7-8 and TRBJ1-3; D might be TRBD1 (5 bases). Germline V gene data show CDR1 as SGHVS and CDR2 as FQNEAQ. This CDR3 contains 15 residues. V lost 3 bases, J lost 4 bases, and 13 bases lay in between. The CDR3 DNA follows: TGTGCCAGCAGCTTGAGAGGGGTAGGAGGAAACACCATATATTTT. Amino acid sequence: CASSLRGVGGNTIYF.

This chain connects TRBV18 to TRBJ2-2; no clear D gene. Germline V gives CDR1 KGHSH, CDR2 LQKENI. The CDR3 loop spans 16 amino acids. The V end lost 2 bases, the J end lost 7 bases, and 17 bases lay between the germline ends. CDR3 sequence reads: CASSPSDPLDVGELFF. CDR3 DNA sequence: TGTGCCAGCTCACCATCTGACCCCCTAGACGTCGGGGAGCTGTTTTTT. Together with reference TRBV18 and TRBJ2-2, the CDR3 gives the full variable domain: NAGVMQNPRHLVRRRGQEARLRCSPMKGHSHVYWYRQLPEEGLKFMVYLQKENIIDESGMPKERFSAEFPKEGPSILRIQQVVRGDSAAYFCASSPSDPLDVGELFFGEGSRLTVL.

This sequence joins TRBV7-8 and TRBJ2-1, with 9 nucleotides matching TRBD2. V dropped 2 bases and J dropped 9; count of bases not matched to a gene: 8. Per germline, CDR1 SGHVS and CDR2 FQNEAQ. There are 15 residues in the CDR3. The CDR3 protein is CASSLRAGGGLEQFF. The CDR3 DNA sequence: TGTGCCAGCAGCTTAAGGGCGGGGGGGGGGCTTGAGCAGTTCTTC.

The rearrangement joins TRBV29-1 to TRBJ2-1; D perhaps matches TRBD2 (7 bases). The CDR3 spans 18 residues. The V end was cut by 2 bases, the J end by 0 bases, with 20 bases between. Germline V gene data show CDR1 as SQVTM and CDR2 as ANQGSEA. In DNA, the CDR3 is TGCAGCGTTGAATGGGGGGGCCCCTTTACGAGCTCCTACAATGAGCAGTTCTTC. Its translation: CSVEWGGPFTSSYNEQFF.

This clonotype turned up a few times. The chain links TRBV7-6 to TRBJ1-2; maybe TRBD1 (5 bases). The CDR3 extends over 13 amino acids. Trimming pared 5 bases from V and 8 bases from J, leaving 15 bases between. Germline loops: CDR1 SGHVS, CDR2 FNYEAQ. The chain's CDR3 is CASSGGVSWGYTF. The CDR3 coding sequence is TGTGCCAGCAGCGGGGGAGTATCTTGGGGCTACACCTTC.

This clonotype was counted at least ten times. The chain joins TRBV7-2 to TRBJ2-1, with D unclear. Trimming stripped 2 bases from V and 0 bases from J, with 14 bases between. Germline lookup yields CDR1 SGHTA and CDR2 FQGNSA. The CDR3 has 17 amino acids. This CDR3 is CASSLSRWGRSYNEQFF. CDR3 coding DNA: TGTGCCAGCAGCTTAAGCAGGTGGGGTCGCTCCTACAATGAGCAGTTCTTC.

This clonotype was counted between two and nine times. The chain joins TRBV12-3 or TRBV12-4 to TRBJ2-1, with 9 nucleotides matching TRBD2. Trimming at V came to 4 bases and at J to 6 bases, leaving 7 bases not matched to a gene. CDR3 length equals 15 residues. Written as DNA, the CDR3 is TGTGCCAGCAGTTCGGGACTAGCTTCAGTCAATGAGCAGTTCTTC. Its translation: CASSSGLASVNEQFF.

The chain has TRBV27 and TRBJ1-3; possibly TRBD1 for D (6 bases). This CDR3 is 18 amino acids long. The V gene's germline CDR1 is MNHEY and CDR2 SMNVEV (reference sequence). Trimming shortened V by 4 bases and J by 0 bases, and 19 bases separated the two germline ends. The CDR3 DNA reads TGTGCCAGCAGTTCCACTGGGACATTCGGTTACTCTGGAAACACCATATATTTT. Its translation is CASSSTGTFGYSGNTIYF.

The J gene is TRBJ1-2, the V gene TRBV15, with unresolved D. The CDR3 contains 16 residues. With 0 bases removed from V and 5 bases from J, the gap between germline ends came to 16 bases. Germline-derived CDR1 and CDR2 are LNHNV and YYDKDF (reference sequence). CDR3 nucleotides: TGTGCCACCAGCAGAGATTTAAACAGCCTTCCATATGGCTACACCTTC. It is translated as CATSRDLNSLPYGYTF.

The gene calls are TRBV7-9 and TRBJ1-2; D call uncertain. The germline V and J ends were trimmed by 2 bases and 8 bases, with 9 bases remaining between them. The CDR3 is 12 amino acids. Germline CDR1 SEHNR, CDR2 FQNEAQ (reference sequence). The CDR3 sequence: CASSLKGRGYTF. The CDR3 DNA follows: TGTGCCAGCAGCTTAAAGGGTCGGGGCTACACCTTC.

This clonotype turned up a few times. This chain connects TRBV6-1 to TRBJ1-2, with 7 positions matching TRBD1. Trimming at V came to 7 bases and at J to 6 bases, leaving 5 bases not matched to a gene. This CDR3 has 12 amino acids. Germline V gene sequence: CDR1 MNHNS, CDR2 SASEGT. The DNA for the CDR3 is TGTGCCAGCACCCAGGGGGGGGATGGCTACACCTTC. Translated: CASTQGGDGYTF.

This clonotype appeared a few times. The chain recombines TRBV27 with TRBJ1-1, with 8 bases matching TRBD1. This CDR3 is 15 amino acids long. V shed 5 bases and J 1 base; nucleotides not matched to a gene: 6. The germline V gene encodes CDR1 MNHEY and CDR2 SMNVEV (reference sequence). The CDR3: CASSTRDRPNTEAFF. The CDR3 DNA is TGTGCCAGCAGTACCCGGGACAGGCCGAACACTGAAGCTTTCTTT.

The chain joins TRBV12-3 or TRBV12-4 to TRBJ2-7; a possible D gene is TRBD1 (6 bases). V lost 1 base and J lost 6, with 10 bases in between. This CDR3 spans 13 amino acids. CDR3 sequence reads: CASSLEGDGEQYF. The CDR3 nucleotides read TGTGCCAGCAGTTTAGAGGGGGACGGCGAGCAGTACTTC.

This clonotype was seen repeatedly, ten times or more. The rearrangement uses TRBV7-6 and TRBJ2-7; D perhaps matches TRBD1 (6 bases). CDR1 and CDR2 from the germline V gene are SGHVS and FNYEAQ. The V end lost 0 bases, the J end lost 5 bases, and 14 bases lay between the germline ends. The CDR3 loop spans 15 amino acids. CDR3 in amino acids: CASSLAATGRHEQYF. The DNA of the CDR3 is TGTGCCAGCAGCTTAGCAGCGACAGGTCGCCACGAGCAGTACTTC.